This TCR beta chain appears in the sequencing data of a study of cytomegalovirus exposure and HLA in healthy donors. Points from the study as a whole: Later on, analysis showed that most CMV-associated TCR beta chains appeared to be HLA-restricted. Some V segments, TRBV6-2 and TRBV6-3 among them, were indistinguishable and were therefore excluded. Cytomegalovirus-associated status was assigned to some 160 TCR beta chains.

V shed 3 bases and J 2 bases; nucleotides not matched to a gene: 9. CDR1 and CDR2 from the germline V gene are MGHRA and YSYEKL. The CDR3 is 16 residues long. Primers: 60 Vbeta forward and 13 Jbeta reverse. Clones were sequenced by immunoSEQ multiplex PCR, and TCRdb holds only the in-frame ones, with some missing. The top ten clones hold around 5.8% of a sample with roughly 120,000 clones, under 85% of them seen once. This clone was seen just once. Its antigen remains unidentified. The J gene is TRBJ2-7, the V gene TRBV4-1; 8 bases match TRBD1. The sequence came from a man younger than 35 in good health and CMV-seropositive. Sequenced: PBMCs. In nucleotides, the CDR3 is TGCGCCAGCAGCCATGCCGACAGGGGCCCCCCCTACGAGCAGTACTTC. Amino acid sequence: CASSHADRGPPYEQYF.